This T cell receptor beta chain was observed in a study of blood T cells in healthy people across ages. A J-beta primer mix and a sample-barcoded 5' primer were used in a second PCR of about 7 to 12 cycles. A template-switch adaptor with 12 random nucleotides tagged each cDNA molecule. Researchers report that each sample yielded at least 3 million CDR3-containing paired-end reads. A single record per CDR3 protein comes from TCRdb applying MiXCR to the 5' RACE reads. The sample consists of roughly 650,000 distinct CDR3 sequences, roughly 32% of them appearing once. Germline V lookup: CDR1 ENHRY, CDR2 SYGVKD. Deletions cut 6 bases from V and 7 bases from J, with 16 bases between. This CDR3 spans 13 amino acids.

V usage is TRBV10-3 and J usage is TRBJ2-7, with a tentative D call TRBD2 (5 bases). The sequenced sample was blood. The TCR was taken from a woman aged 80 or over in good health. The CDR3 nucleotides are TGTGCCATCAGCCCGGACTCGCCGCGGGAGCAGTACTTC. This sequence encodes CAISPDSPREQYF.